One TCR beta chain is described in this entry. Its antigen is as yet unknown. Generated by immunoSEQ multiplex PCR, the TCRdb table keeps only in-frame clones and is missing some. The sample carries about 91,000 clones, roughly 95% recorded once. This record comes from a study of siplizumab effects on memory and regulatory T cells. Study conclusions and caveats: Contribution to the alloresponse seemed major for naive T cells, which also seemed more diverse than memory cells. Unstimulated subsets contained matches for only a minor fraction of alloreactive clones. Proliferating CD4+ or CD8+ clones, roughly 80-97% of them, lacked an assignable naive or memory phenotype.

In germline, CDR1 is MNHNS, CDR2 SASEGT. Unmatched junction bases numbered 6, after V lost 5 bases and J lost 0 bases. The CDR3 has 15 residues. Sequences were obtained from naive CD4+ T cells sorted from blood. The receptor was isolated from a human donor in good health. This chain links TRBV6-1 with TRBJ1-1; TRBD1 matches 7 bases. CDR3 bases: TGTGCCAGCAGTCCCATCGGGACAGTGAACACTGAAGCTTTCTTT. This codes for CASSPIGTVNTEAFF.